A selection of T cell receptor beta chains follows, all from one sample in a study of long-term antiretroviral therapy in people with HIV. TCRdb keeps only in-frame clones here, not all; method: immunoSEQ multiplex PCR. This sample has 20,000 to 25,000 clones; approximately 82% occur once, and the top ten carry about 8%. The sample was unsorted PBMCs, taken at the start of antiretroviral therapy. Receptors originate from a man in his fifties or sixties with HIV. Both conserved end residues are part of each CDR3. A D gene is named only where the DNA matches it firmly. Size is stated for part of the rows, as once, few or many counts, or as a class when the clone is expanded.

clone size	V gene	J gene	D gene	CDR3 protein	CDR3 DNA
-	TRBV29-1	TRBJ1-1	-	CSVRVTATNTEAFF	TGCAGCGTTAGGGTTACAGCAACGAACACTGAAGCTTTCTTT
-	TRBV4-1	TRBJ1-3	-	CASSQADSRNTIYF	TGCGCCAGCAGCCAAGCGGACAGTAGAAACACCATATATTTT
few	TRBV4-3	TRBJ1-2	-	CASSRSTNYGYTF	TGCGCCAGCAGTCGGTCGACTAACTATGGCTACACCTTC
-	TRBV19	TRBJ2-7	-	CASRRDLNSYEQYF	TGTGCCAGCCGCAGGGACCTGAACTCCTACGAGCAGTACTTC
-	TRBV25-1	TRBJ2-1	-	CASSDTRDYNEQFF	TGTGCCAGCAGTGACACGCGAGATTACAATGAGCAGTTCTTC
-	TRBV5-6	TRBJ2-7	-	CTSSLSLDYEQYF	TGTACCAGCAGCTTGAGTCTAGACTACGAGCAGTACTTC
-	TRBV18	TRBJ1-5	TRBD1	CASSPRDRGSNQPQHF	TGTGCCAGCTCACCGAGGGACAGGGGCAGCAATCAGCCCCAGCATTTT
-	TRBV25-1	TRBJ1-1	TRBD1	CASSDQQGGDTEAFF	TGTGCCAGCAGTGATCAACAGGGGGGAGACACTGAAGCTTTCTTT
-	TRBV27	TRBJ2-5	-	CASSLSLVGTQYF	TGTGCCAGCAGTTTATCGCTGGTCGGGACCCAGTACTTC
once	TRBV5-1	TRBJ2-5	-	CASSLAGGLTGQETQYF	TGCGCCAGCAGCTTGGCCGGGGGGTTGACAGGACAAGAGACCCAGTACTTC
-	TRBV9	TRBJ1-4	-	CASSVGGTLNEKLFF	TGTGCCAGCAGCGTAGGAGGGACCCTAAATGAAAAACTGTTTTTT
-	TRBV30	TRBJ2-2	TRBD1	CAWREQGARELFF	TGTGCCTGGAGGGAACAGGGGGCGAGGGAGCTGTTTTTT
-	TRBV10-1	TRBJ2-2	-	CASSVTTGELFF	TGCGCCAGCAGCGTTACCACCGGGGAGCTGTTTTTT
-	TRBV5-1	TRBJ1-1	-	CASSLDIPGQGWGKNTEAFF	TGCGCCAGCAGCTTGGATATTCCCGGGCAGGGTTGGGGGAAGAACACTGAAGCTTTCTTT
-	TRBV19	TRBJ1-1	TRBD1	CASSSRPQGGSGMNTEAFF	TGTGCCAGTAGTAGCCGACCCCAGGGGGGATCTGGAATGAACACTGAAGCTTTCTTT
-	TRBV7-8	TRBJ2-1	-	CASSGLVGLSSYNEQFF	TGTGCCAGCAGCGGTTTAGTGGGATTAAGCTCCTACAATGAGCAGTTCTTC
-	TRBV21-1	TRBJ2-7	-	CASSKEVGPYEQYF	TGTGCCAGCAGCAAAGAGGTAGGCCCCTACGAGCAGTACTTC
-	TRBV4-3	TRBJ1-1	TRBD1	CASSLVDREGTEAFF	TGCGCCAGCAGCCTTGTGGACAGGGAAGGCACTGAAGCTTTCTTT
-	TRBV2	TRBJ2-7	TRBD2	CASSPYTSGIYEQYF	TGTGCCAGCAGTCCTTATACTAGCGGGATCTACGAGCAGTACTTC
-	TRBV12-5	TRBJ1-6	TRBD1	CASGLRDRDAHSPLHF	TGTGCTAGTGGTCTCCGGGACAGGGACGCTCATTCACCCCTCCACTTT
-	TRBV10-3	TRBJ2-3	-	CERGATDTQYF	TGTGAGAGGGGGGCCACAGATACGCAGTATTTT
once	TRBV27	TRBJ2-1	-	CASSLLSDGGFPQFF	TGTGCCAGCAGTTTACTATCGGACGGTGGTTTTCCGCAGTTCTTC
few	TRBV19	TRBJ2-2	TRBD1	CASTAAGTGVTGELFF	TGTGCCAGTACCGCGGCCGGGACAGGGGTCACCGGGGAGCTGTTTTTT
-	TRBV15	TRBJ2-2	-	CATSRVGTGELFF	TGTGCCACCAGCAGAGTGGGCACCGGGGAGCTGTTTTTT
-	TRBV7-1	TRBJ2-3	TRBD2	CASSSLTIGTSGGAGPKSTDTQYF	TGTGCCAGCAGCTCCTTAACTATCGGGACTAGCGGGGGGGCCGGACCTAAAAGCACAGATACGCAGTATTTT
-	TRBV7-9	TRBJ2-7	-	CASSLLGYEQYF	TGTGCCAGCAGCTTACTGGGGTACGAGCAGTACTTC
-	TRBV29-1	TRBJ1-2	-	CSVLLTNYGYTF	TGCAGCGTGTTACTTACTAACTATGGCTACACCTTC
-	TRBV5-1	TRBJ1-3	TRBD1	CASGTGISGNTIYF	TGCGCCAGCGGGACAGGGATCTCTGGAAACACCATATATTTT
-	TRBV7-9	TRBJ2-6	-	CASSLAGPGANVLTF	TGTGCCAGCAGCTTGGCGGGGCCCGGGGCCAACGTCCTGACTTTC
-	TRBV5-8	TRBJ1-4	TRBD1	CASRPRTGNNEKLFF	TGTGCCAGCCGACCTCGGACAGGAAATAATGAAAAACTGTTTTTT
-	TRBV2	TRBJ2-2	-	CASTGTGELFF	TGTGCCAGCACAGGCACCGGGGAGCTGTTTTTT
-	TRBV30	TRBJ2-7	-	CAWSVGGAHSEQYF	TGTGCCTGGAGTGTAGGAGGGGCCCATTCGGAGCAGTACTTC
-	TRBV28	TRBJ2-3	TRBD2	CASSRPGLAAIGADTQYF	TGTGCCAGCAGTCGTCCGGGACTAGCGGCTATTGGGGCAGATACGCAGTATTTT
-	TRBV11-3	TRBJ2-3	TRBD2	CASSLGGTITDTQYF	TGTGCCAGCAGCTTGGGAGGGACCATCACAGATACGCAGTATTTT
-	TRBV18	TRBJ2-1	TRBD2	CASSPFGTSGIDEQFF	TGTGCCAGCTCGCCTTTCGGGACTAGCGGGATAGATGAGCAGTTCTTC
-	TRBV7-2	TRBJ2-3	-	CASSLDGESGTDTQYF	TGTGCCAGCAGCTTAGATGGGGAATCAGGCACAGATACGCAGTATTTT
once	TRBV6-5	TRBJ2-5	-	CASSYPSQETQYF	TGTGCCAGCAGTTACCCGTCCCAAGAGACCCAGTACTTC